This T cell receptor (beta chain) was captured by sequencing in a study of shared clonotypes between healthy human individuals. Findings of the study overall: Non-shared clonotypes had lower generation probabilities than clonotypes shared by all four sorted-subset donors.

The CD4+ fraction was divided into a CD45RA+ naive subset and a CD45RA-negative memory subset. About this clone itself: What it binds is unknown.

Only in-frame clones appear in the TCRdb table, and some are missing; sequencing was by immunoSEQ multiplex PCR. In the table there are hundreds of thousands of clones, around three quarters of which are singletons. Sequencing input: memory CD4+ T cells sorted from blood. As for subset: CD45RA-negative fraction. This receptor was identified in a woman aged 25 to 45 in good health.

CDR3 amino acids: CASSDPAGEQYEQYF. The CDR3 DNA reads TGCGCCAGCAGTGATCCAGCGGGAGAACAATACGAGCAGTACTTC. The chain combines TRBV10-1 with TRBJ2-7, with 8 bases lining up with TRBD2. J was trimmed by 4 bases and V by 3 bases; bases with no gene match: 8. The CDR3 is made up of 15 amino acids. Germline V gives CDR1 WNHNN, CDR2 SYGVQD (reference sequence).